These 32 T cell receptor beta chains share one sample of origin, sequenced in a study of T cell responses to AZD1222 COVID-19 vaccine. Sequencing was performed with immunoSEQ multiplex PCR; in TCRdb, only in-frame clones are kept and a portion is missing. The table has about 150,000 clones, 80% to 95% seen once. Sequencing used peripheral blood, obtained 28 days after the second AZD1222 dose. The origin of the receptors is an adult who received the AZD1222 COVID-19 vaccine.

The V and J genes are TRBV29-1 and TRBJ1-1; 7 bases fit TRBD1. In germline, CDR1 is SQVTM, CDR2 ANQGSEA. V was clipped by 8 bases and J by 6 bases; unmatched bases: 15. CDR3 length: 14 amino acids. CDR3 amino acids: CSSRQGDRSAEAFF. CDR3 DNA: TGCAGCTCCCGACAGGGTGATAGGTCCGCTGAAGCTTTCTTT.

This clone occurred a few times. This chain uses TRBV7-2 with TRBJ2-7; unclear D gene. The V and J ends lost 1 base and 2 bases respectively, with 3 bases between them. This CDR3 contains 12 residues. The germline V gene encodes CDR1 SGHTA and CDR2 FQGNSA. The CDR3 is CASSLEAYEQYF. CDR3 bases: TGTGCCAGCAGCTTAGAGGCCTACGAGCAGTACTTC.

V and J are TRBV29-1 and TRBJ2-7; TRBD2 matches at 11 bases. Germline V CDR1 and CDR2: SQVTM, ANQGSEA. The V segment lost 5 bases and the J segment 4 bases; nucleotides outside the gene matches: 10. CDR3 size: 15 residues. CDR3 bases: TGCAGCGTTCGTGAGGGGACTAGCGGCTTGTACGAGCAGTACTTC. As protein: CSVREGTSGLYEQYF.

This chain uses TRBV3-1 (or the pseudogene TRBV3-2) with TRBJ1-5, with D possibly TRBD1 on 6 matching bases. CDR3 length: 18 residues. The germline gives CDR1 LGHDT, CDR2 YNNKEL (reference sequence). The ends were cut back, 4 bases at V and 0 bases at J, with 19 bases in the middle. This chain's CDR3 is CASSPSRGGRYSNQPQHF. The CDR3 region has the DNA TGTGCCAGCAGCCCCTCCCGGGGGGGCCGGTATAGCAATCAGCCCCAGCATTTT.

The rearrangement joins TRBV2 to TRBJ1-1, with D uncertain. V was trimmed by 5 bases and J by 1 base, leaving 8 bases between them. The CDR3 consists of 13 residues. CDR1 and CDR2 from the germline V gene are SNHLY and FYNNEI. CDR3 DNA: TGTGCCAGCAGTATTGGACGGAACACTGAAGCTTTCTTT. The encoded protein is CASSIGRNTEAFF.

The chain is built from TRBV19 and TRBJ1-1; perhaps TRBD1 as D (5 bases). Germline CDR1 is LNHDA and CDR2 is SQIVND (reference sequence). CDR3 length: 15 amino acids. V lost 8 bases, J lost 1 base, and 17 bases lay in between. The CDR3 loop is CASFAPTETNTEAFF. DNA for the CDR3: TGTGCCAGTTTCGCACCGACAGAGACGAACACTGAAGCTTTCTTT.

The rearrangement links TRBV7-9 to TRBJ2-5; D tentatively fits TRBD1 or TRBD2 (5 bases each). The CDR3 contains 16 residues. CDR1 and CDR2 (germline): SEHNR, FQNEAQ (reference sequence). Trimming took 5 bases from V and 5 from J, leaving 21 bases between them. The CDR3 region is CASSPRDEAVGETQYF. CDR3 DNA sequence: TGTGCCAGCAGCCCCCGGGACGAGGCGGTGGGTGAGACCCAGTACTTC. Complete variable domain (other parts from reference TRBV7-9 and TRBJ2-5): DTGVSQNPRHKITKRGQNVTFRCDPISEHNRLYWYRQTLGQGPEFLTYFQNEAQLEKSRLLSDRFSAERPKGSFSTLEIQRTEQGDSAMYLCASSPRDEAVGETQYFGPGTRLLVL.

The chain combines TRBV27 with TRBJ2-3; D is ambiguous. V lost 4 bases, J lost 5 bases, and 10 bases lay in between. The CDR3 extends over 13 amino acids. The germline CDR1 and CDR2 sequences are MNHEY and SMNVEV (reference sequence). CDR3 sequence (DNA): TGTGCCAGCAGTTCCTACCGCGGAGATACGCAGTATTTT. This sequence encodes CASSSYRGDTQYF.

This chain links TRBV5-1 with TRBJ2-1; 11 bases fit TRBD2. CDR1 and CDR2 from the germline V gene are SGHRS and YFSETQ. The CDR3 loop spans 16 amino acids. V lost 2 bases and J lost 4; bases outside the gene matches: 5. The CDR3 coding sequence is TGCGCCAGCAGCTTAGTAGCGGGAGGGAAGTACAATGAGCAGTTCTTC. Translation gives CASSLVAGGKYNEQFF.

The chain links TRBV19 to TRBJ1-5; D is unclear. The germline CDR1 and CDR2 sequences are LNHDA and SQIVND (reference sequence). V was shortened by 0 bases and J by 0 bases, with 12 bases between the two germline ends. The CDR3 runs 17 residues. CDR3 nucleotide sequence: TGTGCCAGTAGTATAGATCAAAGGGCCTATAGCAATCAGCCCCAGCATTTT. It translates to CASSIDQRAYSNQPQHF.

This chain uses TRBV6-2 or TRBV6-3 with TRBJ2-1; no definite D call. Trimming cost V 7 bases and J 4 bases, with 17 bases left between them. This CDR3 spans 15 amino acids. Germline CDR1 is MNHEY and CDR2 is SVGEGT. This CDR3 reads CASTPAKALYNEQFF. In DNA, the CDR3 is TGTGCCAGCACCCCCGCGAAAGCCCTTTACAATGAGCAGTTCTTC.

This clone appeared a few times. This chain links TRBV6-2 or TRBV6-3 with TRBJ2-3, with TRBD1 as a possible D gene (7 bases). Trimming pared 4 bases from V and 6 bases from J, leaving 17 bases between. The CDR3 covers 15 residues. CDR1 MNHEY and CDR2 SVGEGT come from the germline V gene. The CDR3 here is CASSLQGTGADTQYF. CDR3 DNA: TGTGCCAGCAGTTTACAGGGGACTGGGGCGGATACGCAGTATTTT.

J is TRBJ1-1 and V is TRBV5-6; 9 bases align to TRBD1. V was pared by 4 bases and J by 4 bases, with 5 bases of the junction left unmatched. The CDR3 runs 14 residues. CDR1 and CDR2 (germline): SGHDT, YYEEEE. CDR3 DNA sequence: TGTGCCAGCAGCGGGACAGGGTGGGGCACTGAAGCTTTCTTT. Protein product: CASSGTGWGTEAFF. Together with reference TRBV5-6 and TRBJ1-1, the CDR3 gives the full variable domain: DAGVTQSPTHLIKTRGQQVTLRCSPKSGHDTVSWYQQALGQGPQFIFQYYEEEERQRGNFPDRFSGHQFPNYSSELNVNALLLGDSALYLCASSGTGWGTEAFFGQGTRLTVV.

The rearrangement links TRBV11-2 to TRBJ1-2; D remains ambiguous. CDR1 is SGHAT, CDR2 FQNNGV, per germline. V lost 1 base and J lost 1, with 4 bases in between. This CDR3 region has 13 residues. The CDR3 DNA is TGTGCCAGCAGCTTAGGGCTTAACTATGGCTACACCTTC. It is translated as CASSLGLNYGYTF.

The CDR3 loop is CSASTRAQGYGQPQHF. Here the CDR3 DNA reads TGCAGTGCTAGTACTAGGGCGCAGGGGTACGGTCAGCCCCAGCATTTT. This sequence joins TRBV20-1 and TRBJ1-5; maybe TRBD1 (6 bases). Germline V CDR1 and CDR2: DFQATT, SNEGSKA (reference sequence). V was cut by 3 bases and J by 6 bases, with 21 bases left in between. The CDR3 is 16 amino acids.

The chain uses TRBV7-9 and TRBJ2-5; D possibly uses TRBD1 or TRBD2 (5 bases each). Germline CDR1 and CDR2: SEHNR and FQNEAQ (reference sequence). Trimming took 1 base from V and 5 from J, leaving 17 bases between them. The CDR3 is made up of 16 amino acids. The DNA of the CDR3 is TGTGCCAGCAGCTTAGACATACCAACCGAGGGGGAGACCCAGTACTTC. Amino acids: CASSLDIPTEGETQYF.

The rearrangement joins TRBV24-1 to TRBJ2-5; 7 nucleotides match TRBD2. Germline assignment: CDR1 KGHDR and CDR2 SFDVKD. Trimming removed 9 bases from V and 7 bases from J; junction bases left unmatched: 7. The CDR3 contains 12 residues. DNA of the CDR3: TGTGCCACCGGAACTAGCGCCGGGACCCAGTACTTC. It encodes CATGTSAGTQYF.

The genes are TRBV5-1 and TRBJ2-7; 9 bases fit TRBD2. The germline V gene encodes CDR1 SGHRS and CDR2 YFSETQ. The length of the CDR3 is 15 residues. The trim removed 0 bases at V and 1 base at J, leaving 2 bases unmatched. The CDR3 spells CASSLGTSESYEQYF. CDR3 bases: TGCGCCAGCAGCTTGGGGACTAGCGAATCCTACGAGCAGTACTTC.

The rearrangement uses TRBV19 and TRBJ1-5, with D possibly TRBD1 on 6 matching bases. V shed 5 bases and J shed 11 bases, with 13 bases lying between them. Germline-derived CDR1 and CDR2 are LNHDA and SQIVND (reference sequence). This CDR3 has 12 amino acids. The CDR3 here is CASSQFAGAQHF. The CDR3 DNA is TGTGCCAGTAGTCAGTTTGCAGGGGCCCAGCATTTT.

This chain uses TRBV18 with TRBJ1-1; TRBD1 agrees at 7 bases. In germline, CDR1 is KGHSH, CDR2 LQKENI. Losses at the gene ends were 8 bases for V and 1 base for J; bases not matched to a gene: 4. This CDR3 is 13 amino acids long. The DNA of the CDR3 is TGTGCCAGCCAAGGACAGGCGAACACTGAAGCTTTCTTT. Its protein is CASQGQANTEAFF.

CDR3 region: CASSRGGQGNEKLFF. The CDR3 DNA is TGTGCCAGCAGCCGCGGCGGACAGGGGAATGAAAAACTGTTTTTT. V gene TRBV4-2 combines with J gene TRBJ1-4, with 9 bases identical to TRBD1. Germline V gene sequence: CDR1 LGHNA, CDR2 YNFKEQ. Germline trimming cut 4 bases from V and 5 bases from J; bases unmatched to any gene: 5. CDR3 length: 15 residues.

The genes are TRBV12-3 or TRBV12-4 and TRBJ1-4; D not resolved. V was clipped by 3 bases and J by 7 bases, with 9 bases between them. CDR3 size: 13 residues. CDR3 nucleotide sequence: TGTGCCAGCAGTTTTCTCCCGGGTGAAAAACTGTTTTTT. Residues: CASSFLPGEKLFF.

The V and J genes are TRBV5-1 and TRBJ2-1; TRBD2 agrees at 9 bases. V shed 1 base and J 2 bases; nucleotides not matched to a gene: 7. Germline V lookup: CDR1 SGHRS, CDR2 YFSETQ. This CDR3 comprises 17 residues. The CDR3, as DNA: TGCGCCAGCAGCTTGTCGGAGGGCGGGAGGGCCTACAATGAGCAGTTCTTC. Translating gives CASSLSEGGRAYNEQFF.

This chain joins TRBV28 and TRBJ1-3; D ambiguous. Looked up from germline, CDR1 is MDHEN and CDR2 is SYDVKM. CDR3 size: 15 residues. The V end was cut by 4 bases, the J end by 0 bases, with 10 bases between. The CDR3 loop reads CASSSPAGSGNTIYF. The CDR3 nucleotides are TGTGCCAGCAGTTCCCCCGCGGGCTCTGGAAACACCATATATTTT. Filled out from reference TRBV28 and TRBJ1-3, the complete variable domain reads DVKVTQSSRYLVKRTGEKVFLECVQDMDHENMFWYRQDPGLGLRLIYFSYDVKMKEKGDIPEGYSVSREKKERFSLILESASTNQTSMYLCASSSPAGSGNTIYFGEGSWLTVV.

V and J are TRBV6-5 and TRBJ1-2; 8 bases line up with TRBD1. The CDR3 sequence is 15 residues long. V gave up 7 bases and J gave up 6 bases; unmatched junction bases: 13. Germline V CDR1 and CDR2: MNHEY, SVGAGI. The chain's CDR3 is CASKNQRQGKDGYTF. In DNA, the CDR3 is TGTGCCAGCAAGAACCAGAGACAGGGGAAAGATGGCTACACCTTC.

The gene calls are TRBV7-2 and TRBJ2-7; TRBD1 matches 8 bases. CDR1 and CDR2 (germline): SGHTA, FQGNSA. CDR3 length: 16 residues. V was pared by 5 bases and J by 2 bases, with 11 bases of the junction left unmatched. This chain's CDR3 is CASSPQQGDTPYEQYF. In nucleotides, the CDR3 is TGTGCCAGCAGCCCACAACAGGGGGATACCCCCTACGAGCAGTACTTC.

The chain recombines TRBV7-2 with TRBJ2-7; 7 nucleotides align to TRBD1. V was pared by 5 bases and J by 2 bases, with 9 bases of the junction left unmatched. This CDR3 contains 15 residues. From germline, CDR1 is SGHTA and CDR2 FQGNSA. The CDR3 DNA follows: TGTGCCAGCAGCGTACAAGGGACAGCCACCTACGAGCAGTACTTC. Translation gives CASSVQGTATYEQYF.

V usage is TRBV2 and J usage is TRBJ2-3, with D uncertain. Germline values: CDR1 SNHLY, CDR2 FYNNEI. V was clipped by 5 bases and J by 4 bases, with 16 bases between them. This CDR3 has 15 amino acids. The CDR3 loop is CASSSGPFRPDTQYF. Here the CDR3 DNA reads TGTGCCAGCAGTTCGGGTCCCTTCAGGCCAGATACGCAGTATTTT.

This clone appeared a single time. The chain uses TRBV28 and TRBJ2-7; 7 bases agree with TRBD1. The CDR3 runs to 12 residues. CDR1 MDHEN and CDR2 SYDVKM come from the germline V gene. The CDR3: CTTRDSFYEQYF. The CDR3 DNA reads TGTACAACCAGGGACAGTTTCTACGAGCAGTACTTC.

The rearrangement uses TRBV21-1 and TRBJ2-7; the table assigns TRBD1, which was not confirmed against the DNA. TRBV21-1 is a pseudogene segment. The CDR3 consists of 14 residues. CDR3 coding DNA: TGTGCCAGCAGCATACAGGGGCATCGATACGAGCAGTACTTC. It codes for CASSIQGHRYEQYF.

This clone has a single count. The rearrangement links TRBV6-4 to TRBJ2-6; a possible D gene is TRBD1 (6 bases). The CDR3 length is 15 residues. The V and J ends lost 5 bases and 2 bases respectively, with 10 bases between them. Germline V gene lookup returns CDR1 MRHNA and CDR2 SNTAGT. CDR3: CASSSSGAGANVLTF. As DNA, the CDR3 is TGTGCCAGCAGTTCTTCAGGGGCTGGGGCCAACGTCCTGACTTTC.

The chain combines TRBV11-2 with TRBJ2-7, with TRBD1 matching 9 bases. V trimming: 5 bases; J trimming: 3 bases; junction bases outside the gene matches: 5. The CDR3 extends over 14 amino acids. Germline CDR1 SGHAT, CDR2 FQNNGV. CDR3 bases: TGTGCCAGCAGCCCCGGGACAGGGTTCTACGAGCAGTACTTC. This codes for CASSPGTGFYEQYF. Supplemented by reference TRBV11-2 and TRBJ2-7, the full variable domain reads EAGVAQSPRYKIIEKRQSVAFWCNPISGHATLYWYQQILGQGPKLLIQFQNNGVVDDSQLPKDRFSAERLKGVDSTLKIQPAKLEDSAVYLCASSPGTGFYEQYFGPGTRLTVT.